This TCR beta chain was found in a study of early T cells in non-severe SARS-CoV-2 infection. The wider study: Chains were not paired, and sequencing was done on bulk RNA from unsorted whole blood.

The CDR3 is made up of 14 amino acids. CDR1 is SGHAT, CDR2 FQNNGV, per germline. The V gene end was trimmed by 4 bases and the J gene end by 6 bases; junction bases not matched to a gene: 7. The study, taken as a whole, reports: Matching against VDJdb likely underestimated virus-specific expansions, favoring anti-spike CD8.

This clonotype was counted between two and nine times. The antigen is unknown. MiXCR, run by TCRdb on the 5' RACE reads, gives a single entry per CDR3 protein. In the table there are about 92,000 distinct CDR3 sequences, about 14% of which are singletons. The sequence derives from an adult who was a healthcare worker with PCR-confirmed SARS-CoV-2 infection or an uninfected control (not recorded which). This chain uses TRBV11-2 with TRBJ2-7; 9 bases line up with TRBD2. Sequenced input: whole blood. CDR3 sequence: CASSSSGLAGEQYF. For the CDR3, the DNA is TGTGCCAGCAGCTCCTCGGGACTAGCTGGCGAGCAGTACTTC.